Presented here are 18 T cell receptor beta chains from one specimen sequenced in a study of early stage breast cancer tumors. Libraries were prepared by immunoSEQ multiplex PCR; TCRdb keeps only in-frame clonotypes and omits some of them. The sample consists of nearly 11,000 clones, about three quarters of them appearing once. Sequenced: breast tumor tissue. Every receptor here comes from a person aged 40 to 50 with breast cancer.

This clone was counted once. The V and J genes are TRBV14 and TRBJ2-5; 8 positions match TRBD2. The CDR3 extends over 16 amino acids. Germline-derived CDR1 and CDR2 are SGHDN and FVKESK. Trimming removed 4 bases from V and 0 bases from J; junction bases left unmatched: 7. The CDR3 spells CASSRRTGGNQETQYF. DNA of the CDR3: TGTGCCAGCAGCCGACGAACGGGAGGGAACCAAGAGACCCAGTACTTC.

This clone was detected only a few times. The gene calls are TRBV11-1 and TRBJ2-2, with TRBD2 matching 13 bases. The CDR3 is made up of 16 amino acids. The V segment lost 5 bases and the J segment 5 bases; nucleotides outside the gene matches: 5. CDR1 is SGHAT, CDR2 FQDESV, per germline (reference sequence). The CDR3 spells CASSPGTSGTTGELFF. CDR3 in DNA: TGTGCCAGCAGCCCCGGGACTAGCGGGACGACCGGGGAGCTGTTTTTT.

This clone occurred once. V is TRBV2 and J is TRBJ2-1; TRBD2 is a possible D gene (6 bases). Germline values: CDR1 SNHLY, CDR2 FYNNEI. Trimming cost V 0 bases and J 15 bases, with 15 bases left between them. The CDR3 contains 13 residues. The CDR3 coding sequence is TGTGCCAGCAGTGAAGCGCTTCGACTAGAGGGGTTCTTC. As protein: CASSEALRLEGFF.

The chain couples TRBV5-1 to TRBJ1-5; the D gene is possibly TRBD1 (5 bases). The CDR3 is 15 residues long. The germline V and J ends were trimmed by 0 bases and 8 bases, with 15 bases remaining between them. CDR1 and CDR2 (germline): SGHRS, YFSETQ. The chain's CDR3 is CASSLAGTSGEPQHF. DNA for the CDR3: TGCGCCAGCAGCTTGGCCGGGACGTCCGGGGAGCCCCAGCATTTT.

In its sample, this clone was seen once. V and J are TRBV7-9 and TRBJ2-3; maybe TRBD2 (5 bases). V gave up 2 bases and J gave up 5 bases, with 14 bases separating them. CDR1 SEHNR and CDR2 FQNEAQ come from the germline V gene (reference sequence). CDR3 length: 15 residues. CDR3 amino acids: CASSLPRGGLDTQYF. The CDR3 DNA is TGTGCCAGCAGCTTACCCCGCGGTGGACTAGATACGCAGTATTTT. The variable domain in full, with the rest retrieved from reference TRBV7-9 and TRBJ2-3, is DTGVSQNPRHKITKRGQNVTFRCDPISEHNRLYWYRQTLGQGPEFLTYFQNEAQLEKSRLLSDRFSAERPKGSFSTLEIQRTEQGDSAMYLCASSLPRGGLDTQYFGPGTRLTVL.

This clone was picked up a small number of times. The CDR3 loop reads CATNQGQGTRPQHF. CDR3 sequence (DNA): TGTGCCACCAACCAGGGACAGGGGACGCGGCCCCAGCATTTT. The chain joins TRBV19 to TRBJ1-5; 10 bases are shared with TRBD1. The CDR3 is 14 residues long. V shed 10 bases, J shed 9 bases, and the junction held 12 bases outside the gene matches. The germline gives CDR1 LNHDA, CDR2 SQIVND (reference sequence).

The J gene is TRBJ2-5, the V gene TRBV6-1; no clear D gene. The CDR3 contains 13 residues. Per germline, CDR1 MNHNS and CDR2 SASEGT. The V end lost 5 bases, the J end lost 4 bases, and 11 bases lay between the germline ends. CDR3 bases: TGTGCCAGCAGTCCCCGGCCTGGAGAGACCCAGTACTTC. It specifies CASSPRPGETQYF.

A single count supports this clone. The V call is TRBV19, the J call TRBJ2-2; TRBD2 matches at 10 bases. CDR3 size: 15 residues. CDR1 and CDR2 from the germline V gene are LNHDA and SQIVND (reference sequence). V was pared by 2 bases and J by 6 bases, with 3 bases of the junction left unmatched. Here the CDR3 DNA reads TGTGCCAGTAGTATACTAGCGGGAGTCCCCGGGGAGCTGTTTTTT. It yields the protein CASSILAGVPGELFF.

This sequence joins TRBV4-1 and TRBJ2-7, with 13 bases matching TRBD2. Germline trimming cut 3 bases from V and 4 bases from J; bases unmatched to any gene: 3. The CDR3 runs 15 residues. Germline CDR1 is MGHRA and CDR2 is YSYEKL. CDR3: CASSHGTSGNYEQYF. CDR3 nucleotide sequence: TGCGCCAGCAGCCACGGGACTAGCGGGAATTACGAGCAGTACTTC.

This clone was detected only a few times. Relative to the germline gene, one junction end is altered; a read error may explain this. The rearrangement joins TRBV7-3 to TRBJ2-7, with TRBD2 as a possible D gene (5 bases). The length of the CDR3 is 13 residues. CDR1 is SGHTA and CDR2 is FQGTGA in the germline V gene. The CDR3 DNA is TGTGCCAGCAGCTTAACGACGCCTAGCAAGGAACCGTTC. Encoded protein: CASSLTTPSKEPF.

The rearrangement joins TRBV5-4 to TRBJ1-1, with D possibly matching TRBD1 (6 bases). The V and J ends lost 2 bases and 3 bases respectively, with 20 bases between them. This CDR3 region has 17 residues. Germline loops: CDR1 SGHNT, CDR2 YYREEE (reference sequence). The CDR3 protein is CASSFNTIRGADTEAFF. The CDR3 nucleotides read TGTGCCAGCAGCTTTAACACCATCCGGGGGGCGGACACTGAAGCTTTCTTT.

This clone was recorded only once. The J gene is TRBJ1-3, the V gene TRBV6-1; TRBD1 matches at 7 bases. V shed 3 bases, J shed 0 bases, and the junction held 5 bases outside the gene matches. The germline V gene encodes CDR1 MNHNS and CDR2 SASEGT. CDR3 length equals 16 residues. The CDR3 DNA reads as TGTGCCAGCAGTGATTGGACAGGCACCTCTGGAAACACCATATATTTT. This sequence encodes CASSDWTGTSGNTIYF.

This chain uses TRBV30 with TRBJ1-4; D unresolved. Germline lookup yields CDR1 GTSNPN and CDR2 SVGIG (reference sequence). The ends were cut back, 5 bases at V and 8 bases at J, with 9 bases in the middle. This CDR3 region has 11 residues. Here the CDR3 DNA reads TGTGCCTGGGCTTCTCGGGAAAAACTGTTTTTT. The encoded protein is CAWASREKLFF.

This chain connects TRBV6-1 to TRBJ1-2, with TRBD1 as a possible D gene (6 bases). CDR3 length: 13 residues. The V end was cut by 1 base, the J end by 6 bases, with 9 bases between. From germline, CDR1 is MNHNS and CDR2 SASEGT. The CDR3 protein is CASSEEEGDGYTF. Here the CDR3 DNA reads TGTGCCAGCAGTGAAGAGGAGGGGGATGGCTACACCTTC.

The rearrangement joins TRBV6-1 to TRBJ2-3; 11 bases fit TRBD1. CDR1 and CDR2 from the germline V gene are MNHNS and SASEGT. The CDR3 extends over 14 amino acids. Trimming cost V 3 bases and J 4 bases; bases outside gene matches: 0. CDR3 coding DNA: TGTGCCAGCAGTGAGGGACAGGGGGCAGATACGCAGTATTTT. The encoded protein is CASSEGQGADTQYF.

V is TRBV10-3 and J is TRBJ2-2; possible D gene TRBD2, 6 bases. The CDR3 loop spans 12 amino acids. Per the germline V gene, CDR1 is ENHRY and CDR2 is SYGVKD. V gave up 6 bases and J gave up 6 bases, with 8 bases separating them. CDR3 in DNA: TGTGCCATCAGCGGGGGATCCGGGGAGCTGTTTTTT. Amino acids: CAISGGSGELFF.

The chain is built from TRBV6-1 and TRBJ2-3; a weak D match, TRBD1 (6 bases). The CDR3 runs to 11 residues. Trimming removed 8 bases at V and 6 bases at J, with 9 bases between. The germline gives CDR1 MNHNS, CDR2 SASEGT. The CDR3 DNA reads as TGTGCCAGCGGTCAGGGGGATACGCAGTATTTT. It yields the protein CASGQGDTQYF.

The gene calls are TRBV6-5 and TRBJ2-3, with TRBD2 as a possible D gene (5 bases). V was shortened by 0 bases and J by 1 base, with 11 bases between the two germline ends. Germline CDR1 and CDR2: MNHEY and SVGAGI. The CDR3 has 16 residues. The CDR3, as DNA: TGTGCCAGCAGTTACTCGGCTGCGGGCGGCACAGATACGCAGTATTTT. The encoded protein is CASSYSAAGGTDTQYF.